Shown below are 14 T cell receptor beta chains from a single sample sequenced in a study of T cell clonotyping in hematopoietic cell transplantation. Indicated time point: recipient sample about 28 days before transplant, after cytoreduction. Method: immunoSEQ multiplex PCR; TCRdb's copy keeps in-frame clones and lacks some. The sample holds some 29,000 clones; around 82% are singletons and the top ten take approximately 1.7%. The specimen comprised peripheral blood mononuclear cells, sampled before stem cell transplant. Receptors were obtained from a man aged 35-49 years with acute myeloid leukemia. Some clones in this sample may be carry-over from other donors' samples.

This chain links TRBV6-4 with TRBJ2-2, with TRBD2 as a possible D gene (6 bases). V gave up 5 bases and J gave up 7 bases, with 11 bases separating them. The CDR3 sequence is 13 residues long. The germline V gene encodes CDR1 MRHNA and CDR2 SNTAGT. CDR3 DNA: TGTGCCAGCAGTCCTATGACTAGCGGGGAGCTGTTTTTT. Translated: CASSPMTSGELFF.

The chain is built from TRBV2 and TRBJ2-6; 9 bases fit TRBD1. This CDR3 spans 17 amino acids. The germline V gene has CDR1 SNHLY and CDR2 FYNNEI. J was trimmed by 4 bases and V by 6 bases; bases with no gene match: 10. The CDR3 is CASSRTGGAGGANVLTF. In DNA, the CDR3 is TGTGCCAGCAGCCGAACAGGGGGCGCAGGAGGGGCCAACGTCCTGACTTTC.

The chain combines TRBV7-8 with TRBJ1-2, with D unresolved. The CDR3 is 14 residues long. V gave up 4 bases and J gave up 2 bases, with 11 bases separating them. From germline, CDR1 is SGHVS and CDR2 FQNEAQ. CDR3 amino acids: CASSSVRENYGYTF. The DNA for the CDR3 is TGTGCCAGCAGCTCGGTGAGGGAAAACTATGGCTACACCTTC.

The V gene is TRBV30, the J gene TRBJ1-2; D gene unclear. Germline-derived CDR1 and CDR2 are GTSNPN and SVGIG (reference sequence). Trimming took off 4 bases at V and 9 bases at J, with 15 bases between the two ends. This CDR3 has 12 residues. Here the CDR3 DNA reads TGTGCCTGGACCATTGGGGTGTATAGCTACACCTTC. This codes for CAWTIGVYSYTF.

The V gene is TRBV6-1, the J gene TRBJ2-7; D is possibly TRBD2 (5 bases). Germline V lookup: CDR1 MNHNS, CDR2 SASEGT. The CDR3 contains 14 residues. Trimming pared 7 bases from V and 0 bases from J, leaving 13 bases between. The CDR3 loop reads CASTTGSVSYEQYF. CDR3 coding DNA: TGTGCCAGCACTACGGGGTCGGTCTCCTACGAGCAGTACTTC.

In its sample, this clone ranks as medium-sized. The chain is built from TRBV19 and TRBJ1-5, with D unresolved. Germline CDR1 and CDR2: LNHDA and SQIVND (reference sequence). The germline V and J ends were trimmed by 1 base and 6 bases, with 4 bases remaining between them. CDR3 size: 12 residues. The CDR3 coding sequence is TGTGCCAGTAGTATAGGGATTCAGCCCCAGCATTTT. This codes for CASSIGIQPQHF.

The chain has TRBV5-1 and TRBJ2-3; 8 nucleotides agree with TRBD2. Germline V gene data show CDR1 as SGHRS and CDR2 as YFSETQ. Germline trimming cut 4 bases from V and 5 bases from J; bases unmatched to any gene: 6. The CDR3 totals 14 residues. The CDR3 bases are TGCGCCAGCAGCCCTTCCCGGGGGGGAGATACGCAGTATTTT. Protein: CASSPSRGGDTQYF.

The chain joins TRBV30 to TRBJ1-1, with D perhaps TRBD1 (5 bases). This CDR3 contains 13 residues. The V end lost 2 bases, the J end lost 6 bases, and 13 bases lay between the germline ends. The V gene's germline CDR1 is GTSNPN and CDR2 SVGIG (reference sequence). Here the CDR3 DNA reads TGTGCCTGGAGTTTTATGGGGGGTGCTGAAGCTTTCTTT. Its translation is CAWSFMGGAEAFF.

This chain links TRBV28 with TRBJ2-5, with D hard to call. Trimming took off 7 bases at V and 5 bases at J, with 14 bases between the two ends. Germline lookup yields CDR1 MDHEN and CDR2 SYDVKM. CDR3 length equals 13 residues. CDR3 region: CASTGMGRETQYF. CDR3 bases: TGTGCCAGCACAGGCATGGGTCGCGAGACCCAGTACTTC.

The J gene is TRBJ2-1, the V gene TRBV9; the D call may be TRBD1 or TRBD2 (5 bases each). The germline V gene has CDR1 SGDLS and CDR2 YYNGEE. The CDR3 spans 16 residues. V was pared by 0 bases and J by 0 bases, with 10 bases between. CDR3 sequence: CASSVAGASSYNEQFF. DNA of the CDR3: TGTGCCAGCAGCGTAGCCGGGGCTAGCTCCTACAATGAGCAGTTCTTC.

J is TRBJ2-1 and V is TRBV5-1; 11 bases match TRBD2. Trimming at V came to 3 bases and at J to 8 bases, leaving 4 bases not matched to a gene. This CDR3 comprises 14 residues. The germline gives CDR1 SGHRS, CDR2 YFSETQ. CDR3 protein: CASSYLAGGDEQFF. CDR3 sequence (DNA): TGCGCCAGCAGCTATTTAGCGGGAGGGGATGAGCAGTTCTTC.

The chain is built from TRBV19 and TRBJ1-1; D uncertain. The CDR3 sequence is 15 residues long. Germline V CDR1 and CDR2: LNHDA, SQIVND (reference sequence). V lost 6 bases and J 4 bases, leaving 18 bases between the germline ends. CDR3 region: CASRRANEQRTEAFF. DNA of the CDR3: TGTGCCAGTAGAAGGGCAAATGAACAACGCACTGAAGCTTTCTTT.

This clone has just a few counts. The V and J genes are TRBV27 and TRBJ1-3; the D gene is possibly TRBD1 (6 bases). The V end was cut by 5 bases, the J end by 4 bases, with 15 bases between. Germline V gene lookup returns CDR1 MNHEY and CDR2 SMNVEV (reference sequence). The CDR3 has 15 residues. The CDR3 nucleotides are TGTGCCAGCAGTGTAAACAGGGATAGAGGAAACACCATATATTTT. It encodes CASSVNRDRGNTIYF.

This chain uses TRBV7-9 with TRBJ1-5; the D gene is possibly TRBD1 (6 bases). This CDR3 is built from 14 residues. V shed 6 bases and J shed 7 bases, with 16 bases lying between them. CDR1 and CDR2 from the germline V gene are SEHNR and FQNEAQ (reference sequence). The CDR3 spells CASSKGGGSQPQHF. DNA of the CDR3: TGTGCCAGCAGTAAAGGGGGGGGTTCGCAGCCCCAGCATTTT. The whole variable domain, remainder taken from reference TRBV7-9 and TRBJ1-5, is DTGVSQNPRHKITKRGQNVTFRCDPISEHNRLYWYRQTLGQGPEFLTYFQNEAQLEKSRLLSDRFSAERPKGSFSTLEIQRTEQGDSAMYLCASSKGGGSQPQHFGDGTRLSIL.